This is a list of T cell receptor beta chains from one sample in a study of memory CD4+ T cells and cytomegalovirus serostatus. Libraries were prepared by immunoSEQ multiplex PCR; TCRdb keeps only in-frame clonotypes and omits some of them. The sample has fewer than 40,000 clones; roughly 78% are singletons. Material for sequencing was memory CD4+ T cells from blood. The receptors shown here come from an adult in good health and CMV-seropositive. The CDR3 runs from the conserved cysteine through the conserved F or W. The D gene is left open where the match is weak. Rows give clone size only sometimes, using once, few, many, or a class for an expanded clone.

V gene	D gene	clone size	J gene	CDR3 DNA	CDR3 protein
TRBV6-1	TRBD1	.	TRBJ2-1	TGTGCCAGCAGGAGGGGACAGGGGGGACCTAATGAGCAGTTCTTC	CASRRGQGGPNEQFF
TRBV19	.	.	TRBJ2-3	TGTGCCAGTAGACCATCTCCCACAGATACGCAGTATTTT	CASRPSPTDTQYF
TRBV18	.	once	TRBJ2-5	TGTGCCAGCTCACCACCCGCTAGATCGGAGACCCAGTACTTC	CASSPPARSETQYF
TRBV25-1	.	medium-sized	TRBJ1-2	TGTGCCAGCAGTGAAGGAGGTCTTCGGGACAACGTGGGAGGCTACACCTTC	CASSEGGLRDNVGGYTF
TRBV4-2	.	.	TRBJ1-3	TGTGCCAGCAGCCCCTATGAGGGAGAAGGTGGAAACACCATATATTTT	CASSPYEGEGGNTIYF
TRBV5-8	.	few	TRBJ2-5	TGTGCCAGCAGCTTGGGGGCTAGAAGTTCTTCGAAAGAGACCCAGTACTTC	CASSLGARSSSKETQYF
TRBV29-1	.	.	TRBJ1-3	TGCAGCGTGAAAGAGGGAAACACCATATATTTT	CSVKEGNTIYF
TRBV5-1	.	.	TRBJ2-5	TGCGCCAGCAGCCCTGGATCCCAAGAGACCCAGTACTTC	CASSPGSQETQYF
TRBV5-4	.	.	TRBJ2-3	TGTGCCAGCAGCTCAGGAGAGGGCGGGGGCACAGATACGCAGTATTTT	CASSSGEGGGTDTQYF
TRBV6-1	.	few	TRBJ1-2	TGTGCCAGCAGCCGCGCACCGAACTATGGCTACACCTTC	CASSRAPNYGYTF
TRBV27	TRBD1	.	TRBJ1-5	TGTGCCAGCCGGTTGAGGGAGGGGGCGAGCAATCAGCCCCAGCATTTT	CASRLREGASNQPQHF
TRBV28	.	.	TRBJ2-1	TGTGCCAGCAGCCGGCTAAATGAGCAGTTCTTC	CASSRLNEQFF
TRBV9	.	.	TRBJ1-3	TGTGCCAGCAGCGAGGGAGTCAGGACCTCTGGAAACACCATATATTTT	CASSEGVRTSGNTIYF
TRBV19	.	.	TRBJ2-7	TGTGCCAGTAGTATTGGGGGGGGGACAGCCTACGAGCAGTACTTC	CASSIGGGTAYEQYF
TRBV29-1	TRBD2	.	TRBJ2-3	TGCAGCGTTGCAAACCCACGGACTAGCGGGAGGGGCACAGATACGCAGTATTTT	CSVANPRTSGRGTDTQYF
TRBV4-3	TRBD2	.	TRBJ2-1	TGCGCCAGCAGCCAAGATTTCGATACTAGCGGTTTTGGGAATGAGCAGTTCTTC	CASSQDFDTSGFGNEQFF
TRBV5-1	.	few	TRBJ1-1	TGCGCCAGCAGCTTCCAGGGAGGGGGGACTGAAGCTTTCTTT	CASSFQGGGTEAFF
TRBV7-2	.	.	TRBJ2-1	TGTGCCAGCAGCTTTGGGCAGGCCCACAATGAGCAGTTCTTC	CASSFGQAHNEQFF
TRBV6-5	.	.	TRBJ2-1	TGTGCCAGCAGTTATTTTGCGGGCTCCTACAATGAGCAGTTCTTC	CASSYFAGSYNEQFF
TRBV7-8	.	.	TRBJ1-5	TGTGCCAGCAGCGGGAGGACGGGGCCATATAGGCAGCCCCAGCATTTT	CASSGRTGPYRQPQHF
TRBV7-2	.	.	TRBJ2-1	TGTGCCAGCAGCCCCTACAATGAGCAGTTCTTC	CASSPYNEQFF
TRBV5-6	.	.	TRBJ1-1	TGTGCCAGCAGCTTGGAGGTCTATGCAGGTCAGGACACTGAAGCTTTCTTT	CASSLEVYAGQDTEAFF
TRBV6-5	TRBD1	.	TRBJ2-7	TGTGCCAGCCAAAGTGGGACAGGGTTATACGAGCAGTACTTC	CASQSGTGLYEQYF
TRBV7-2	TRBD2	.	TRBJ2-2	TGTGCCAGCAGCCCACGGGGGGGGAGGTCCGGGGAGCTGTTTTTT	CASSPRGGRSGELFF
TRBV11-1	TRBD1	.	TRBJ2-1	TGTGCCAGCAGCAATTTAGGGACAGTCAATGAGCAGTTCTTC	CASSNLGTVNEQFF
TRBV14	.	.	TRBJ1-6	TGTGCCAGCAGCCAAGACGGGGGTTTTGTTTCACCCCTCCACTTT	CASSQDGGFVSPLHF
TRBV5-5	TRBD1	once	TRBJ1-4	TGTGCCAGCAGCCAGACGGGACAGGATAATGAAAAACTGTTTTTT	CASSQTGQDNEKLFF